The sequence of this T cell receptor (beta chain) was determined in a study of glioma-infiltrating T cells after dendritic cell vaccination. Across the whole study: The vaccine used monocyte-derived dendritic cells pulsed overnight with autologous tumor lysate.

Up to about 2 ug genomic DNA was used for TCRB CDR3 amplification. Produced via immunoSEQ multiplex PCR; TCRdb's table is partial and in-frame only. This sample has approximately 64,000 clones; 82% occur once, and the top ten carry around 9.6%. Fresh-frozen tumor tissue and more than two years of survival data were available for all. Isocitrate dehydrogenase mutation was absent in all glioblastoma patients. This CDR3 is 16 amino acids long. Trimming stripped 5 bases from V and 3 bases from J, with 16 bases between. The germline V gene has CDR1 MDHEN and CDR2 SYDVKM. This TCR derives from a human donor with glioblastoma. Sequenced material: blood, taken before dendritic cell vaccination. The rearrangement uses TRBV28 and TRBJ1-4, with a weak D call TRBD1 (6 bases). The CDR3 reads CASSTQVSGANEKLFF. The CDR3 bases are TGTGCCAGCAGTACCCAGGTATCAGGGGCTAATGAAAAACTGTTTTTT.